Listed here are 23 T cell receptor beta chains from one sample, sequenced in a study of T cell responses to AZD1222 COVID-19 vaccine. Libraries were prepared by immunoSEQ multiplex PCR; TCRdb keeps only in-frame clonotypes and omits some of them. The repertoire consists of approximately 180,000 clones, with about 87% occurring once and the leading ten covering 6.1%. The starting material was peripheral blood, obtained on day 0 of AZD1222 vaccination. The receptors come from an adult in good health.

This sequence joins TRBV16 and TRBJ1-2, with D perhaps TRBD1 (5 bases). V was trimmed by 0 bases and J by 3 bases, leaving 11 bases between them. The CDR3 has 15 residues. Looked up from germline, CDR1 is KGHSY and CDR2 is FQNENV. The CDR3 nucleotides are TGTGCCAGCAGCCAATCGCTCCAGGGACACTATGGCTACACCTTC. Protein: CASSQSLQGHYGYTF.

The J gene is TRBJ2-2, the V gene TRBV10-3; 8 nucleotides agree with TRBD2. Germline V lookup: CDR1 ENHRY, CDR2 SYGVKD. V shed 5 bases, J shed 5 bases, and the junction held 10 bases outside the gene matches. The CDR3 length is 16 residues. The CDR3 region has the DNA TGTGCCATCAGTCGACCTTCGGGCGGGGGGACCGGGGAGCTGTTTTTT. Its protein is CAISRPSGGGTGELFF.

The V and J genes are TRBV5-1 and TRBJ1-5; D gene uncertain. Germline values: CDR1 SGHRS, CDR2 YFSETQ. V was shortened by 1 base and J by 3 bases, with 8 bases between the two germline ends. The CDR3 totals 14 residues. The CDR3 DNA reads TGCGCCAGCAGCTTGCTCGGGGACAATCAGCCCCAGCATTTT. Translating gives CASSLLGDNQPQHF.

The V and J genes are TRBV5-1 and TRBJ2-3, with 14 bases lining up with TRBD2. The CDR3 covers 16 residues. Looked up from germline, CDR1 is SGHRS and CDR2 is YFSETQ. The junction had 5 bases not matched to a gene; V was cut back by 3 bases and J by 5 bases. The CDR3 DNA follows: TGCGCCAGCAGCTCCCAGGGGACTAGCGGGAGAGATACGCAGTATTTT. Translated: CASSSQGTSGRDTQYF. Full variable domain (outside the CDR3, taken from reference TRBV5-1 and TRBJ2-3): KAGVTQTPRYLIKTRGQQVTLSCSPISGHRSVSWYQQTPGQGLQFLFEYFSETQRNKGNFPGRFSGRQFSNSRSEMNVSTLELGDSALYLCASSSQGTSGRDTQYFGPGTRLTVL.

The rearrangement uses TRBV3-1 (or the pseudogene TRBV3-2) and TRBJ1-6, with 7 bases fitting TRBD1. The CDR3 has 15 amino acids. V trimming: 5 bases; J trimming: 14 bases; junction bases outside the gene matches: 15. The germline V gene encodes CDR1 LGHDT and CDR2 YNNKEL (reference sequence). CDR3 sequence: CASSDPRDSEGSLHF. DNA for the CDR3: TGTGCCAGCAGCGATCCTCGGGACAGCGAAGGGTCCCTCCACTTT.

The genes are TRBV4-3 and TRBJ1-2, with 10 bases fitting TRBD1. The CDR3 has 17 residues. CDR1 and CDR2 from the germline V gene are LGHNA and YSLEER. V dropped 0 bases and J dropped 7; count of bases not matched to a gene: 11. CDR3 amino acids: CASSQDSGTGAYGGYTF. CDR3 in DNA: TGCGCCAGCAGCCAAGATAGTGGGACAGGGGCGTATGGTGGCTACACCTTC.

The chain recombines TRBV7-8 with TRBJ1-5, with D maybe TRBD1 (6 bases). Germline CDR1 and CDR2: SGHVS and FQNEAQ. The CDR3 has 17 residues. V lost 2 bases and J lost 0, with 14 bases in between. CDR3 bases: TGTGCCAGCAGCTTACGAGCGGGGGCGTATAGCAATCAGCCCCAGCATTTT. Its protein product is CASSLRAGAYSNQPQHF.

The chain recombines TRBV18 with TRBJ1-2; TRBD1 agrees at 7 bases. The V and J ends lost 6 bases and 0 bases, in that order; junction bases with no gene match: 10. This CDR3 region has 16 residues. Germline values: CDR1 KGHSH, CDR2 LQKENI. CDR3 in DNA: TGTGCCAGCTCCCTCGGGACAGCTCTTACTAACTATGGCTACACCTTC. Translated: CASSLGTALTNYGYTF.

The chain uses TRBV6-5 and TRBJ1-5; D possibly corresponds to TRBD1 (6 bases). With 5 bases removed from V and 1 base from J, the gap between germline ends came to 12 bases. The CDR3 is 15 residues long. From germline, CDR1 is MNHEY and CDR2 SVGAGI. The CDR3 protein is CASSPNDRSNQPQHF. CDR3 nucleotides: TGTGCCAGCAGTCCAAACGACAGGAGCAATCAGCCCCAGCATTTT.

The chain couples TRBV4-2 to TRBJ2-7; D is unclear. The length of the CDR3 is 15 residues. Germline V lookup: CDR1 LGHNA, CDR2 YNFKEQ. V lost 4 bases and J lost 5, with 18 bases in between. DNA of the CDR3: TGTGCCAGCAGCCCTCCGAATGGGCCCCCTCACGAGCAGTACTTC. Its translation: CASSPPNGPPHEQYF.

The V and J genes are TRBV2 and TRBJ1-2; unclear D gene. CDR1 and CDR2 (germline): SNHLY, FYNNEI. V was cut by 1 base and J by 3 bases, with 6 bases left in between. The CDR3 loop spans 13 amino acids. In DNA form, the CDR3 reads TGTGCCAGCAGTGAAGACGGTGACTATGGCTACACCTTC. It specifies CASSEDGDYGYTF.

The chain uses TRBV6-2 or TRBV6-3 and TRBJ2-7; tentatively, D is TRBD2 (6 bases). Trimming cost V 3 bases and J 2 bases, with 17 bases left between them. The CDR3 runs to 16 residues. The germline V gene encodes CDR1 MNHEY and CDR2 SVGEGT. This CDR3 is CASSYGAGTHTYEQYF. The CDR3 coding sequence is TGTGCCAGCAGTTATGGGGCGGGGACCCATACCTACGAGCAGTACTTC.

As DNA, the CDR3 is TGTGCCAGCAGTGATAATTCCCGGGACACGCAGGGGAACATTCAGTACTTC. Translated, it gives CASSDNSRDTQGNIQYF. The chain joins TRBV9 to TRBJ2-4; the D gene is possibly TRBD1 (6 bases). CDR1 SGDLS and CDR2 YYNGEE come from the germline V gene. Trimming shortened V by 5 bases and J by 7 bases, and 25 bases separated the two germline ends. CDR3 length: 17 amino acids.

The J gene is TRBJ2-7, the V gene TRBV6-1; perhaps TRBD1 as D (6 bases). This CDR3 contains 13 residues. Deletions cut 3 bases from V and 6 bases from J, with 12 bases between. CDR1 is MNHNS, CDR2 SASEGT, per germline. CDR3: CASSELQGREQYF. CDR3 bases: TGTGCCAGCAGTGAGTTACAGGGTCGCGAGCAGTACTTC.

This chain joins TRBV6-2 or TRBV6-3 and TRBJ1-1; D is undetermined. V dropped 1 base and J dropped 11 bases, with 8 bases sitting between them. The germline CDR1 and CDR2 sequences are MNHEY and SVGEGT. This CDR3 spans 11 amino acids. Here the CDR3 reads CASSYYAEAFF. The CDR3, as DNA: TGTGCCAGCAGTTACTACGCCGAGGCTTTCTTT.

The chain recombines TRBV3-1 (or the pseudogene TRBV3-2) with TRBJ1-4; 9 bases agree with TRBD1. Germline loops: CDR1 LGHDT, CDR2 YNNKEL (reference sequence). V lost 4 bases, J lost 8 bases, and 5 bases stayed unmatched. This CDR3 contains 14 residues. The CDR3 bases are TGTGCCAGCAGCCCACGGACAGGGGTGGAAAAACTGTTTTTT. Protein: CASSPRTGVEKLFF.

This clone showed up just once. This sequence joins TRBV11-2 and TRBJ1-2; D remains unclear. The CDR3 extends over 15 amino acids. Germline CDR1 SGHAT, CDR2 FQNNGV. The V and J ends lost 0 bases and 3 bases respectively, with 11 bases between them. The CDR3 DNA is TGTGCCAGCAGCTTAGATGGAGGCTCTTACTATGGCTACACCTTC. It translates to CASSLDGGSYYGYTF.

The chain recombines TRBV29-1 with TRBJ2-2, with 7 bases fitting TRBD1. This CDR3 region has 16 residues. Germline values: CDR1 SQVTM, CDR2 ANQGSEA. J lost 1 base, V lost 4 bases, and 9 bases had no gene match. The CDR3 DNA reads TGCAGCGTTGTTATAGACAGGGCTTGGAACACCGGGGAGCTGTTTTTT. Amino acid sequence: CSVVIDRAWNTGELFF.

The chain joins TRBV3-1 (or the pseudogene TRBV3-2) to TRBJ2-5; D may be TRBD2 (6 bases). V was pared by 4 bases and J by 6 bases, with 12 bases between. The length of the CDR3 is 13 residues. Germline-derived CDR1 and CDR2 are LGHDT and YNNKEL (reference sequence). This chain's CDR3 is CASSPGGDKTQYF. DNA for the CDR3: TGTGCCAGCAGCCCCGGAGGGGATAAGACCCAGTACTTC.

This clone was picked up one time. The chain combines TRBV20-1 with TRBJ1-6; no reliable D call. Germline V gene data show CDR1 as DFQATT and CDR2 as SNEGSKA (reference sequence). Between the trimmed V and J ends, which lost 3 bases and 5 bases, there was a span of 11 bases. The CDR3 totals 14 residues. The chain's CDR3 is CSASVTVHNSPLHF. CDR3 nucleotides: TGCAGTGCTAGTGTCACAGTACATAATTCACCCCTCCACTTT.

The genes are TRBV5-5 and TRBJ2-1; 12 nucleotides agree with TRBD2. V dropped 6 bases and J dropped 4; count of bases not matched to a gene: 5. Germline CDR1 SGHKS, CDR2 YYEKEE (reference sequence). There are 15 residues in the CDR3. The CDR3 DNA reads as TGTGCCAGCACCGAGGGGACTAGCGGGTACAATGAGCAGTTCTTC. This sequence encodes CASTEGTSGYNEQFF.

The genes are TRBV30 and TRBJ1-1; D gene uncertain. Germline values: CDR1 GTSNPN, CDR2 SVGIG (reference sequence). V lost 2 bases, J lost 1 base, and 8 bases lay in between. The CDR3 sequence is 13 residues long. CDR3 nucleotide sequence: TGTGCCTGGAGTCGGCTACCGAACACTGAAGCTTTCTTT. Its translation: CAWSRLPNTEAFF. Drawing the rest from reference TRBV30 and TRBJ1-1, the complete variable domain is SQTIHQWPATLVQPVGSPLSLECTVEGTSNPNLYWYRQAAGRGLQLLFYSVGIGQISSEVPQNLSASRPQDRQFILSSKKLLLSDSGFYLCAWSRLPNTEAFFGQGTRLTVV.

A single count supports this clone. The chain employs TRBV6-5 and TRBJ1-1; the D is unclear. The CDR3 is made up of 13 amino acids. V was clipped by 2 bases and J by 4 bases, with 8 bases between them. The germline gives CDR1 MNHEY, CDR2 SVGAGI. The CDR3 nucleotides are TGTGCCAGCAGTTACGGTCAGGTCACTGAAGCTTTCTTT. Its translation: CASSYGQVTEAFF.